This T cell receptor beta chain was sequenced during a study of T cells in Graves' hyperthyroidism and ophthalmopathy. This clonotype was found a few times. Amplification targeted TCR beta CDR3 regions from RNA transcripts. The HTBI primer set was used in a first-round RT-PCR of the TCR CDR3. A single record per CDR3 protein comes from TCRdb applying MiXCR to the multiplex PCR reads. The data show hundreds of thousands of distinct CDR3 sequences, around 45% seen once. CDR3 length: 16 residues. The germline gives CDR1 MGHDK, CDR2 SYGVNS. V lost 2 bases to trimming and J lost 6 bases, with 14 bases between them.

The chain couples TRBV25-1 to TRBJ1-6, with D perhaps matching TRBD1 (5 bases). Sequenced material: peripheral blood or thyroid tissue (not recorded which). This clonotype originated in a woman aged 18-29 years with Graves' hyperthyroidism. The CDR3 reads CASSEAGPDRNSPLHF. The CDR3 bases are TGTGCCAGCAGTGAAGCAGGGCCCGACCGTAATTCACCCCTCCACTTT.